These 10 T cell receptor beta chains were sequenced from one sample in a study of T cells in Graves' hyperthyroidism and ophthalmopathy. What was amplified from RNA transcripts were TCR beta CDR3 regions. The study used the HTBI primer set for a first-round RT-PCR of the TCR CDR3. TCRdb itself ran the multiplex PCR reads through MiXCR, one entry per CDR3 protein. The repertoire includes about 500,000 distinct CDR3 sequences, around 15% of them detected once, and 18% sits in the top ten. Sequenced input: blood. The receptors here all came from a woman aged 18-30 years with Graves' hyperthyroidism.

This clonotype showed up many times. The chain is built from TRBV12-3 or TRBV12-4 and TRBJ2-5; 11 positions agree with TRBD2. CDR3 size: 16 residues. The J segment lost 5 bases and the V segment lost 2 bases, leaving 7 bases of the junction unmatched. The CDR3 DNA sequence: TGTGCCAGCAGTTTAAGGCCTAGCGGGGGGTTGGAGACCCAGTACTTC. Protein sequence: CASSLRPSGGLETQYF.

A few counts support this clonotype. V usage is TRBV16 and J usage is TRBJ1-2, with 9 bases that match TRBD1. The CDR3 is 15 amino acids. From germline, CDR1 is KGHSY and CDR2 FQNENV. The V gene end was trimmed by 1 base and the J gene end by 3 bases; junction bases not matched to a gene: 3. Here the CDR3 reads CASSQFRDRDYGYTF. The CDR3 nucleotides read TGTGCCAGCAGCCAATTCCGGGACAGGGACTATGGCTACACCTTC.

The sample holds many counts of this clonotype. CDR3 loop: CSAVGDGLKNIQYF. The CDR3 region has the DNA TGCAGTGCCGTAGGTGACGGCTTAAAAAACATTCAGTACTTC. This sequence joins TRBV20-1 and TRBJ2-4; D not certain. V was clipped by 6 bases and J by 4 bases, with 16 bases between them. There are 14 residues in the CDR3. The germline V gene has CDR1 DFQATT and CDR2 SNEGSKA (reference sequence).

The chain's CDR3 is CASSLSRLGGYEQYF. The CDR3 DNA sequence: TGTGCCAGCAGCTTATCCCGGTTAGGCGGCTACGAGCAGTACTTC. The J gene is TRBJ2-7, the V gene TRBV7-9, with no clear D. Trimming removed 2 bases from V and 3 bases from J, with 14 bases in between. CDR1 and CDR2 from the germline V gene are SEHNR and FQNEAQ (reference sequence). This CDR3 comprises 15 residues. Filled out from reference TRBV7-9 and TRBJ2-7, the complete variable domain reads DTGVSQNPRHKITKRGQNVTFRCDPISEHNRLYWYRQTLGQGPEFLTYFQNEAQLEKSRLLSDRFSAERPKGSFSTLEIQRTEQGDSAMYLCASSLSRLGGYEQYFGPGTRLTVT.

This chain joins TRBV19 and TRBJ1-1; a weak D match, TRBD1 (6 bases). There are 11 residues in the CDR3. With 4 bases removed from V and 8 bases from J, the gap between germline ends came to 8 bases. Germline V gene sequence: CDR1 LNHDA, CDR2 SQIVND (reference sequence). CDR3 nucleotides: TGTGCCAGTAGTACGACAGGAGAAGCTTTCTTT. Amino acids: CASSTTGEAFF. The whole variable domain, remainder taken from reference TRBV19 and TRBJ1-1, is DGGITQSPKYLFRKEGQNVTLSCEQNLNHDAMYWYRQDPGQGLRLIYYSQIVNDFQKGDIAEGYSVSREKKESFPLTVTSAQKNPTAFYLCASSTTGEAFFGQGTRLTVV.

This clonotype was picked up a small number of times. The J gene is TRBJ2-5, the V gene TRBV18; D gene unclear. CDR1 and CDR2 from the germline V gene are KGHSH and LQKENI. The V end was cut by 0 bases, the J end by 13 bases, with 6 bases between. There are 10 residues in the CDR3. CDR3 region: CASSPPDPYF. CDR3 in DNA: TGTGCCAGCTCACCACCGGACCCGTACTTC.

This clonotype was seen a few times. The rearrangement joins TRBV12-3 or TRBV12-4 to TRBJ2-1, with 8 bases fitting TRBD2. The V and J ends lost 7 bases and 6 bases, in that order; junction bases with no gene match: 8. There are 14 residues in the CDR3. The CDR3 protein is CASTKAGASNEQFF. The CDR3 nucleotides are TGTGCCAGCACCAAAGCGGGAGCGAGCAATGAGCAGTTCTTC.

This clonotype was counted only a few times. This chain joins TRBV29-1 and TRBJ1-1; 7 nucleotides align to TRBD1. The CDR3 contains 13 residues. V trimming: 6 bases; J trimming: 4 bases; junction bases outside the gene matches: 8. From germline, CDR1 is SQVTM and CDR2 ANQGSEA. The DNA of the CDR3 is TGCAGCGTCCACAGGGGTCTGGCCACTGAAGCTTTCTTT. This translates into CSVHRGLATEAFF.

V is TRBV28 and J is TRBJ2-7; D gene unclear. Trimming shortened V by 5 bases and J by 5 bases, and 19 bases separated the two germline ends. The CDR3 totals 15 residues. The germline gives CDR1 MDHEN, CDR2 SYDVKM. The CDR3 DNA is TGTGCCAGCAGTCTACTGACGATGAATATAAACGAGCAGTACTTC. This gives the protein CASSLLTMNINEQYF.

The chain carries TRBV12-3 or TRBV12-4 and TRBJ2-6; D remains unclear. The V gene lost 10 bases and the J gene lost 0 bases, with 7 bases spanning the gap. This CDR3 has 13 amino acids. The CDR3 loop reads CAIDPSGANVLTF. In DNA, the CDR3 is TGTGCCATCGACCCCTCTGGGGCCAACGTCCTGACTTTC.